Following are 12 T cell receptor beta chains from one sample sequenced in a study of CD8+CD57+ T cells in acquired aplastic anemia. TCR beta VDJ and CDR3 were profiled, and genomic DNA was the template. MiXCR, run by TCRdb on the reads, gives a single entry per CDR3 protein. The sample includes approximately 170,000 distinct CDR3 sequences, roughly half seen only once; the top ten take 16%. Sequenced sample: sorted CD4+, CD8+, or CD8+CD57+ T cells (not recorded which) from PBMCs. The source is a human donor in good health, serving as a control.

The chain combines TRBV11-2 with TRBJ1-3; no firm D call. The CDR3 length is 10 residues. From germline, CDR1 is SGHAT and CDR2 FQNNGV. The V gene lost 3 bases and the J gene lost 9 bases, with 3 bases spanning the gap. In nucleotides, the CDR3 is TGTGCCAGCAGCTTGGCCACCATATATTTT. Translation: CASSLATIYF.

This clonotype was detected many times. The J gene is TRBJ2-6, the V gene TRBV7-9, with a tentative D call TRBD1 (6 bases). The CDR3 runs 21 residues. Germline CDR1 and CDR2: SEHNR and FQNEAQ (reference sequence). V lost 6 bases to trimming and J lost 0 bases, with 27 bases between them. For the CDR3, the DNA is TGTGCCAGCAGGTACCAGGCGTTAGGCAGGGGCCGAACCTCTGGGGCCAACGTCCTGACTTTC. Translated: CASRYQALGRGRTSGANVLTF.

This clonotype was seen at least ten times. CDR3: CASSTLVYGYTF. The CDR3 DNA is TGTGCCAGCAGTACCCTCGTCTATGGCTACACCTTC. The chain links TRBV6-2 or TRBV6-3 to TRBJ1-2; D gene uncertain. There are 12 residues in the CDR3. V shed 5 bases and J shed 4 bases, with 8 bases lying between them. Germline V gene data show CDR1 as MNHEY and CDR2 as SVGEGT.

Note on this clonotype: A much larger clone differs from this one at a single base, so this may be a read error. This chain joins TRBV6-6 and TRBJ2-7; D not certain. The V gene's germline CDR1 is MNHNY and CDR2 SVGAGI (reference sequence). The CDR3 runs 13 residues. CDR3 DNA: TGTGCCAGCAGTTTCCCGGAAGGGTCTGAGCAGTGCTTC. Translation: CASSFPEGSEQCF.

Turning to this clonotype: This CDR3 is missing its conserved last phenylalanine or tryptophan, likely due to a read error. The chain employs TRBV10-3 and TRBJ2-7; 9 nucleotides agree with TRBD1. The CDR3 has 14 amino acids. V trimming: 6 bases; J trimming: 3 bases; junction bases outside the gene matches: 6. The germline V gene encodes CDR1 ENHRY and CDR2 SYGVKD. CDR3 coding DNA: TGTGCCATCAGCGACCAGACAGGGGGCTACGAGCAGTACTCC. This gives the protein CAISDQTGGYEQYS.

This clonotype was recorded at least ten times. This chain uses TRBV19 with TRBJ1-1; TRBD1 is a possible D gene (5 bases). This CDR3 region has 14 residues. With 0 bases removed from V and 4 bases from J, the gap between germline ends came to 9 bases. Germline CDR1 and CDR2: LNHDA and SQIVND (reference sequence). The CDR3 DNA is TGTGCCAGTAGTATAGACCAAGGGGTCACTGAAGCTTTCTTT. Protein product: CASSIDQGVTEAFF.

The chain uses TRBV2 and TRBJ1-2, with no clear D. Between the trimmed V and J ends, which lost 4 bases and 8 bases, there was a span of 17 bases. CDR1 is SNHLY, CDR2 FYNNEI, per germline. The CDR3 spans 14 residues. In nucleotides, the CDR3 is TGTGCCAGCAGTGTGGAGAGGCAACCTGGGGGCTACACCTTC. Translation: CASSVERQPGGYTF.

The chain joins TRBV9 to TRBJ1-2, with TRBD1 as a possible D gene (5 bases). Germline loops: CDR1 SGDLS, CDR2 YYNGEE. V dropped 4 bases and J dropped 7 bases, with 14 bases sitting between them. The length of the CDR3 is 13 residues. The CDR3, as DNA: TGTGCCAGCAGCACCGCCGGGGCCGGTGGCTACACCTTC. Its protein product is CASSTAGAGGYTF.

Only one count was recorded for this clonotype. This chain links TRBV24-1 with TRBJ2-2; D uncertain. Germline V CDR1 and CDR2: KGHDR, SFDVKD. Trimming shortened V by 0 bases and J by 7 bases, and 5 bases separated the two germline ends. The CDR3 length is 13 residues. The CDR3 sequence: CATSDLASGELFF. For the CDR3, the DNA is TGTGCCACCAGTGATTTGGCTAGCGGGGAGCTGTTTTTT.

Ten or more counts support this clonotype. The V and J genes are TRBV5-6 and TRBJ1-5, with 9 bases matching TRBD1. Germline loops: CDR1 SGHDT, CDR2 YYEEEE. J was trimmed by 0 bases and V by 4 bases; bases with no gene match: 5. The CDR3 extends over 16 amino acids. The CDR3 nucleotides are TGTGCCAGCAGCACCGGGACAGGGTTTAGCAATCAGCCCCAGCATTTT. Its translation is CASSTGTGFSNQPQHF.

This rearrangement joins TRBV29-1 to TRBJ2-7; TRBD1 matches at 9 bases. This CDR3 has 13 residues. CDR1 SQVTM and CDR2 ANQGSEA come from the germline V gene. V lost 5 bases to trimming and J lost 4 bases; unmatched junction nucleotides: 6. The CDR3: CSVPGQGIYEQYF. The CDR3 coding sequence is TGCAGCGTTCCGGGACAGGGTATTTACGAGCAGTACTTC.

This rearrangement joins TRBV29-1 to TRBJ1-2; D uncertain. The CDR3 sequence is 10 residues long. V shed 5 bases and J shed 6 bases, with 7 bases lying between them. Looked up from germline, CDR1 is SQVTM and CDR2 is ANQGSEA. The CDR3 is CSVRTHGYTF. The CDR3 region has the DNA TGCAGCGTTAGGACCCATGGCTACACCTTC.